This T cell receptor (beta chain) was recorded in a study of cytomegalovirus exposure and HLA in healthy donors. Findings and limits, study-wide: The only immune exposure information that was available was CMV serostatus. In a later analysis, the majority of CMV-associated beta chains seemingly showed HLA restriction.

Use of 60 Vbeta and 13 Jbeta primers characterized the PCR. Using immunoSEQ multiplex PCR, the repertoire was profiled, and TCRdb retains in-frame clones only, with some absent. The table shows approximately 120,000 clones, with roughly 66% occurring only once. In the case of this clone: Its specificity is not known.

V dropped 8 bases and J dropped 6 bases, with 17 bases sitting between them. Germline V gene data show CDR1 as MNHNY and CDR2 as SVGAGI (reference sequence). The CDR3 has 13 amino acids. This sequence joins TRBV6-6 and TRBJ2-7; D is perhaps TRBD1 (6 bases). The clonotype originates from a man in his 60s in good health and CMV-seropositive. Sequenced material: PBMCs. CDR3 amino acids: CASQPPNRVEQYF. CDR3 nucleotide sequence: TGTGCCAGCCAGCCCCCCAACAGGGTCGAGCAGTACTTC.